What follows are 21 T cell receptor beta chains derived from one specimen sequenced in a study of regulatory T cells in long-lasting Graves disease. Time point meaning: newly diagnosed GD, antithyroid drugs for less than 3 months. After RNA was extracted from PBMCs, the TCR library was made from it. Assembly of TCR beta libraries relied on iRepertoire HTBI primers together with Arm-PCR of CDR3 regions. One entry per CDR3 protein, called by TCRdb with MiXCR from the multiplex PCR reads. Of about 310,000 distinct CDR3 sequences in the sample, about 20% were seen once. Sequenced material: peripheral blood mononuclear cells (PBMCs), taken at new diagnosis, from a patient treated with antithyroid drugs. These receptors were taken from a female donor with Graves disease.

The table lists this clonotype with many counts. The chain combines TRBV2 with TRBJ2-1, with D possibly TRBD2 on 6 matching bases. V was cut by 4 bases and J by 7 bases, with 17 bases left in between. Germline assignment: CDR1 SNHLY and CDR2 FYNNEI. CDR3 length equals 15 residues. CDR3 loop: CASSVDSQAGNEQFF. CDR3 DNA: TGTGCCAGCAGTGTTGACAGTCAGGCGGGGAATGAGCAGTTCTTC.

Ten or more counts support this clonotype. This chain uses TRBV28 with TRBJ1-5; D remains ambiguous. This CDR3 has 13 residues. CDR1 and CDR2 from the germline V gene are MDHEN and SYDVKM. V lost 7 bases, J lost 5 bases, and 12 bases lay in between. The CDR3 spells CASNDKVHQPQHF. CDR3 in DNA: TGTGCCAGCAACGATAAGGTCCATCAGCCCCAGCATTTT.

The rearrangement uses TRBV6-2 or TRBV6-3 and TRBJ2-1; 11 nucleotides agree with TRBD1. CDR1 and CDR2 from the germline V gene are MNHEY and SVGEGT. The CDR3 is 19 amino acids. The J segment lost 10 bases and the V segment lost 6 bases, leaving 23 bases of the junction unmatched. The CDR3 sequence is CASSYVLGQGANSGHEQFF. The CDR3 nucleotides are TGTGCCAGCAGCTACGTCCTAGGACAGGGGGCCAATTCCGGCCACGAGCAGTTCTTC.

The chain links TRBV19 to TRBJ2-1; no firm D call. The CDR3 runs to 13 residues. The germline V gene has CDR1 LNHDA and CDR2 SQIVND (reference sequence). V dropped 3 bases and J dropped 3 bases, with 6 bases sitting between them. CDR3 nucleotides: TGTGCCAGTAGTATTGGGCACTACAATGAGCAGTTCTTC. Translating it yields CASSIGHYNEQFF.

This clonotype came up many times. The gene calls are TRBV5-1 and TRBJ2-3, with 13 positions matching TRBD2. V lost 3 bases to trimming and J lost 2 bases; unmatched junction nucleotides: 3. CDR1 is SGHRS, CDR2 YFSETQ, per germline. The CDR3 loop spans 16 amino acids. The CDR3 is CASSSGLAGFTDTQYF. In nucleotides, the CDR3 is TGCGCCAGCAGCTCGGGACTAGCGGGATTCACAGATACGCAGTATTTT.

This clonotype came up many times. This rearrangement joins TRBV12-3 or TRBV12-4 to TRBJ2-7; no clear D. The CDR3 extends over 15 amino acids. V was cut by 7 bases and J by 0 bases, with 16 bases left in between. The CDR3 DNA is TGTGCCAGCACCCCTTCCCAGACACTCTCCTACGAGCAGTACTTC. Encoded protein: CASTPSQTLSYEQYF.

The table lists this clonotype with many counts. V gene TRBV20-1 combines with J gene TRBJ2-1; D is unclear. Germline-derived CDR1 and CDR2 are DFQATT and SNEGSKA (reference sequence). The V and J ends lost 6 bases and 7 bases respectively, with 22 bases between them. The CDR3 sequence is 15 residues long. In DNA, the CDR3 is TGCAGTGCCCAAGGCGGAGTGACCATGGGTAATGAGCAGTTCTTC. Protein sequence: CSAQGGVTMGNEQFF.

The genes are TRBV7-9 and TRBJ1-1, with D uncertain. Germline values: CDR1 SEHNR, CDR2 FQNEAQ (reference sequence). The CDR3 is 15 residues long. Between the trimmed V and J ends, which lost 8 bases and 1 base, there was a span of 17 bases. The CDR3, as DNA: TGTGCCAGCCTGCGGAGGATGCAAAAGAACACTGAAGCTTTCTTT. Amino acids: CASLRRMQKNTEAFF.

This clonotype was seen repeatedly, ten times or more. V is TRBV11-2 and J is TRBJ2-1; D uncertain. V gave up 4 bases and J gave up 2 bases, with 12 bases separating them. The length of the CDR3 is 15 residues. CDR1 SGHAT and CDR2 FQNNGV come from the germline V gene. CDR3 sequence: CASSSQPDPYNEQFF. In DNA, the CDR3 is TGTGCCAGCAGCTCCCAACCTGATCCCTACAATGAGCAGTTCTTC.

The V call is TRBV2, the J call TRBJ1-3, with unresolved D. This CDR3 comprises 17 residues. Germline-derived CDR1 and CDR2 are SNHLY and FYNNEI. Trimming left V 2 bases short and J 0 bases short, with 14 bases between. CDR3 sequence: CASSEFLGLSSGNTIYF. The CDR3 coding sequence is TGTGCCAGCAGTGAATTTCTCGGACTTAGCTCTGGAAACACCATATATTTT. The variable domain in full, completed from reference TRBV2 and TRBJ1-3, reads EPEVTQTPSHQVTQMGQEVILRCVPISNHLYFYWYRQILGQKVEFLVSFYNNEISEKSEIFDDQFSVERPDGSNFTLKIRSTKLEDSAMYFCASSEFLGLSSGNTIYFGEGSWLTVV.

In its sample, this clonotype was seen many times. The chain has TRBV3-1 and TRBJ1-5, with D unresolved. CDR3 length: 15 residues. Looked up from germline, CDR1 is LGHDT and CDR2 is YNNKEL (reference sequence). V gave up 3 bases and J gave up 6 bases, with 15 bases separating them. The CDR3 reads CASSQGMGTGQPQHF. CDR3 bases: TGTGCCAGCAGCCAGGGTATGGGTACGGGTCAGCCCCAGCATTTT.

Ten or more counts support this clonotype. The CDR3 nucleotides are TGTGCCAGCAGGTCCGGGACATACATGAACACTGAAGCTTTCTTT. Amino acids: CASRSGTYMNTEAFF. The J gene is TRBJ1-1, the V gene TRBV6-1; tentatively, D is TRBD1 (6 bases). The germline gives CDR1 MNHNS, CDR2 SASEGT. V shed 6 bases and J shed 0 bases, with 14 bases lying between them. CDR3 length: 15 residues.

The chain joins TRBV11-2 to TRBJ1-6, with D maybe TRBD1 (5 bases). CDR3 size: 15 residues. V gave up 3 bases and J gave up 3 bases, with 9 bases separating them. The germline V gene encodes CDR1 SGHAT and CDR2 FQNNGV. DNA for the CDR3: TGTGCCAGCAGCTTGAGCAGGGACTATAATTCACCCCTCCACTTT. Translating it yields CASSLSRDYNSPLHF.

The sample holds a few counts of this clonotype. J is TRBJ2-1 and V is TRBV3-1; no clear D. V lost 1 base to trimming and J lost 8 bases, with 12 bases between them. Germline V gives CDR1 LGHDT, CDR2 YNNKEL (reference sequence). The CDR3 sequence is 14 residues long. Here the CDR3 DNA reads TGTGCCAGCAGCCAAGTCAAGGTCCCTTATGAGCAGTTCTTC. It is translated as CASSQVKVPYEQFF.

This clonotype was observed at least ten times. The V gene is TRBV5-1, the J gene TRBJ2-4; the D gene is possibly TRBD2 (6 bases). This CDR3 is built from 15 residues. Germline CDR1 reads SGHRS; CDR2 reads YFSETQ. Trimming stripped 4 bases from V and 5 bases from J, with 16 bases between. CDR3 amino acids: CASSRSGAVENIQYF. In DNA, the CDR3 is TGCGCCAGCAGCCGTAGCGGCGCCGTGGAAAACATTCAGTACTTC.

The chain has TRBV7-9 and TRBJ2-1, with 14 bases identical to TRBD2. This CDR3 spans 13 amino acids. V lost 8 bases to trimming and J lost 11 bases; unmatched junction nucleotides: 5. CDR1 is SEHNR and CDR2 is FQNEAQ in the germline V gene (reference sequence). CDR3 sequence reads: CASWGTSGSKQFF. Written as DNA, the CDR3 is TGTGCCAGCTGGGGGACTAGCGGGAGTAAGCAGTTCTTC.

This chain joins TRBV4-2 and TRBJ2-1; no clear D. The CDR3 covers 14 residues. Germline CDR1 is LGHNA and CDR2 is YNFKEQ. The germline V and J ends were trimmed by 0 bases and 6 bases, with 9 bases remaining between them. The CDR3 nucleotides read TGTGCCAGCAGCCAAGAATCGGAGATCAATGAGCAGTTCTTC. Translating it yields CASSQESEINEQFF.

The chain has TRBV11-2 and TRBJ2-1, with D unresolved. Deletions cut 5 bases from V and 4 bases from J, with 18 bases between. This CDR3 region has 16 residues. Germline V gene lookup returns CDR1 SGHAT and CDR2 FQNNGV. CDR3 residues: CASSQTGGNTYNEQFF. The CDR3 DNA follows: TGTGCCAGCAGCCAGACGGGTGGCAATACGTACAATGAGCAGTTCTTC.

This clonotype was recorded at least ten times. CDR3: CASSPPWNTEAFF. CDR3 sequence (DNA): TGTGCCAGCAGTCCCCCATGGAACACTGAAGCTTTCTTT. The J gene is TRBJ1-1, the V gene TRBV6-1; D is ambiguous. Germline CDR1 and CDR2: MNHNS and SASEGT. The germline V and J ends were trimmed by 5 bases and 1 base, with 8 bases remaining between them. CDR3 length: 13 amino acids.

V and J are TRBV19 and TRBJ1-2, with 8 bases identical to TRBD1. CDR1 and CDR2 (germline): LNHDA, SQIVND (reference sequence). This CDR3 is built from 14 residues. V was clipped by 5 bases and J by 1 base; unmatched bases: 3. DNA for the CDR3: TGTGCCAGTAGTGTCGGACAGGGTAACTATGGCTACACCTTC. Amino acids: CASSVGQGNYGYTF.

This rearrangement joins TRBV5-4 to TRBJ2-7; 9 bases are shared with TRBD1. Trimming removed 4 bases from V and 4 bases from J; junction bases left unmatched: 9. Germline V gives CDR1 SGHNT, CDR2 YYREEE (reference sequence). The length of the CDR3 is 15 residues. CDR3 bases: TGTGCCAGCAGCGGGGCCGGGACAGGGAGGTACGAGCAGTACTTC. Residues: CASSGAGTGRYEQYF.